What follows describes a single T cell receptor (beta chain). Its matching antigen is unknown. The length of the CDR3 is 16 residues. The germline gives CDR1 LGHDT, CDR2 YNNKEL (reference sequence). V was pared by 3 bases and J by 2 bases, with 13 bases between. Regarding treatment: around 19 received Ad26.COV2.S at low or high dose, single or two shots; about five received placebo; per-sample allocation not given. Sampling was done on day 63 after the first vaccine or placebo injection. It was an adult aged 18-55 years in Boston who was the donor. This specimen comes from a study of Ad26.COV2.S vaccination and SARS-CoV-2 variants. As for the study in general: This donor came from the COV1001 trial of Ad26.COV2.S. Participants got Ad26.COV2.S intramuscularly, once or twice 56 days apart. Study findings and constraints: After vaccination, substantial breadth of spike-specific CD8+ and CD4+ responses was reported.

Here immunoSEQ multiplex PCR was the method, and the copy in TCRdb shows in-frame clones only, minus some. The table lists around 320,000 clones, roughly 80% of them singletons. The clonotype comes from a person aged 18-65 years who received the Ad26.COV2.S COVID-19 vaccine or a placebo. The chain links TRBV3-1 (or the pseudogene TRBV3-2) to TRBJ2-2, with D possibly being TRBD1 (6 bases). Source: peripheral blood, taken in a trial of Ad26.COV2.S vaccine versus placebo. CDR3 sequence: CASSHSADRNTGELFF. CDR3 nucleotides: TGTGCCAGCAGCCACAGCGCGGACAGAAACACCGGGGAGCTGTTTTTT.